This is a list of T cell receptor beta chains from one sample in a study of T cell repertoires in cytomegalovirus infection. Using its own MiXCR run on the reads, TCRdb lists one record per CDR3 protein. The data contain 630,000 or so distinct CDR3 sequences, less than 25% of them seen just once; the ten biggest clones take up 7.5% to 9%. Input material: CD8+ T cells from PBMCs. These receptors were collected from a human donor in good health (CMV status not recorded). Some clones in this sample may be carry-over from other donors' samples. CDR3s include the opening cysteine and the closing phenylalanine or tryptophan. The D gene is left open where the match is weak. Part of the rows lack a size; the others show once, few, many or a class for expanded clones.

>few|TRBV27|TRBD1|TRBJ2-5
CASSSADREETQYF
TGTGCCAGCAGTTCAGCGGACAGGGAAGAGACCCAGTACTTC
>many|TRBV7-9|NA|TRBJ1-4
CASSSTSGGANGKLFF
TGTGCCAGCAGCTCGACGTCCGGGGGAGCAAACGGAAAACTGTTTTTT
>few|TRBV5-4|TRBD2|TRBJ2-1
CASSQTGTSGGAYNEQFF
TGTGCCAGCAGCCAAACTGGGACTAGCGGGGGGGCATACAATGAGCAGTTCTTC
>NA|TRBV14|TRBD2|TRBJ2-1
CASSQKPGLANYNEQFF
TGTGCCAGCAGCCAAAAGCCGGGACTAGCGAACTACAATGAGCAGTTCTTC
>NA|TRBV20-1|NA|TRBJ2-3
CSARRLDYTQYF
TGCAGTGCTAGGCGACTAGATTATACGCAGTATTTT
>few|TRBV20-1|TRBD1|TRBJ2-1
CSAARSGTGSYNEQFF
TGCAGTGCCGCTAGATCGGGGACAGGCTCCTACAATGAGCAGTTCTTC
>NA|TRBV12-3/TRBV12-4|NA|TRBJ1-2
CASSLEYEHPYGYTF
TGTGCCAGCAGTTTAGAGTATGAGCATCCCTATGGCTACACCTTC
>few|TRBV27|NA|TRBJ1-4
CASRSGQGGEKLFF
TGTGCCAGCAGGTCTGGCCAGGGTGGAGAAAAACTGTTTTTT
>NA|TRBV24-1|NA|TRBJ2-5
CATNPPGQIQETQYF
TGTGCCACCAACCCCCCTGGACAGATTCAAGAGACCCAGTACTTC
>few|TRBV5-4|TRBD2|TRBJ2-1
CASSFSGEGNEQFF
TGTGCCAGCAGCTTTAGCGGGGAGGGCAATGAGCAGTTCTTC
>few|TRBV27|NA|TRBJ2-1
CASSFDLGEQFF
TGTGCCAGCAGTTTCGACTTGGGGGAGCAGTTCTTC
>many|TRBV15|TRBD1|TRBJ2-2
CATRKGQGVFGELFF
TGTGCCACCAGGAAGGGACAGGGAGTCTTCGGGGAGCTGTTTTTT
>many|TRBV28|TRBD1|TRBJ1-1
CASSLTLETGAPNTEAFF
TGTGCCAGCAGTTTGACCCTCGAAACAGGGGCGCCGAACACTGAAGCTTTCTTT
>few|TRBV11-2|NA|TRBJ1-4
CASSLKRGFSEKLFF
TGTGCCAGCAGCTTAAAGAGAGGCTTTTCTGAAAAACTGTTTTTT